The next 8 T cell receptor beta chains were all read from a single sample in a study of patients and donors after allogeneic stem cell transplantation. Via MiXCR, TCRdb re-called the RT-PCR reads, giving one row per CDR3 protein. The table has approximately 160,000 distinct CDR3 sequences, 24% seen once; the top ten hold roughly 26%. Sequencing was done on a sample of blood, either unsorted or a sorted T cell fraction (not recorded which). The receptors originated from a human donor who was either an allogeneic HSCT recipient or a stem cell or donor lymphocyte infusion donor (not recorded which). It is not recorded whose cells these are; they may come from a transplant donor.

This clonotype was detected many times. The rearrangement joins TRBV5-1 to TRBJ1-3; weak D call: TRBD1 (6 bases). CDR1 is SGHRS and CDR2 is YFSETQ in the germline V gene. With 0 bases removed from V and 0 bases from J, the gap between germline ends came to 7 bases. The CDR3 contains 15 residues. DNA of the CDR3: TGCGCCAGCAGCTTGGCGGACAGCTCTGGAAACACCATATATTTT. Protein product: CASSLADSSGNTIYF. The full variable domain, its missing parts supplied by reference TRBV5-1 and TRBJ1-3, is KAGVTQTPRYLIKTRGQQVTLSCSPISGHRSVSWYQQTPGQGLQFLFEYFSETQRNKGNFPGRFSGRQFSNSRSEMNVSTLELGDSALYLCASSLADSSGNTIYFGEGSWLTVV.

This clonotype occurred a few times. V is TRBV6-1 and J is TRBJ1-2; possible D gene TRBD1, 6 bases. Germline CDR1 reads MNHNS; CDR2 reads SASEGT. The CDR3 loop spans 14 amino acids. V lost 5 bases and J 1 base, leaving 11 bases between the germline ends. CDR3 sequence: CASSPGDDNYGYTF. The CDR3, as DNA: TGTGCCAGCAGTCCAGGGGATGATAACTATGGCTACACCTTC.

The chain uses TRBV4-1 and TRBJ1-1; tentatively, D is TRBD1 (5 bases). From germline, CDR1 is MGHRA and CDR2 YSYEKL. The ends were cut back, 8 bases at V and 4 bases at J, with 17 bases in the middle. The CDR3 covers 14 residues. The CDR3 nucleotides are TGCGCCAGCGACGGCGAGGTTGGGGGCACTGAAGCTTTCTTT. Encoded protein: CASDGEVGGTEAFF.

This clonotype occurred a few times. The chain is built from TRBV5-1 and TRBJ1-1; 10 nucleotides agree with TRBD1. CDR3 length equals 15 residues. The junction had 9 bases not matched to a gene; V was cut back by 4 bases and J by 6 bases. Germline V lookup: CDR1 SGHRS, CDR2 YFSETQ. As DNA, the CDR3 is TGCGCCAGCAGCAGAAGGACAGGGGGTGGGCCTGAAGCTTTCTTT. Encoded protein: CASSRRTGGGPEAFF. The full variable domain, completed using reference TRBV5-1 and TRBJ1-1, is KAGVTQTPRYLIKTRGQQVTLSCSPISGHRSVSWYQQTPGQGLQFLFEYFSETQRNKGNFPGRFSGRQFSNSRSEMNVSTLELGDSALYLCASSRRTGGGPEAFFGQGTRLTVV.

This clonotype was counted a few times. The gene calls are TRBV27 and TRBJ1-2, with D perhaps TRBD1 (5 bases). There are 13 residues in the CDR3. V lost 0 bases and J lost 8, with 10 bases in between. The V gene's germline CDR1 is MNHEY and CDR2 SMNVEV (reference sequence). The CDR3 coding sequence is TGTGCCAGCAGTTTATCGCGGAAGGGGGGCTACACCTTC. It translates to CASSLSRKGGYTF.

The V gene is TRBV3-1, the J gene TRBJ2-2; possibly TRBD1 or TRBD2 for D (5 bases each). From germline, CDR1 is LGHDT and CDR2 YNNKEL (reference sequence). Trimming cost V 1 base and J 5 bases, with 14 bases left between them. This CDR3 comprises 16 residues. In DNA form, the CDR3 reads TGTGCCAGCAGCCAAGGGGGGACCCTGGAGACCGGGGAGCTGTTTTTT. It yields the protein CASSQGGTLETGELFF.

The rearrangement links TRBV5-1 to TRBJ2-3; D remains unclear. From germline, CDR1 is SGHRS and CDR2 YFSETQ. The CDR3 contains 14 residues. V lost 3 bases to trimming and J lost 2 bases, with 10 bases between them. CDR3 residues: CASSWVGYTDTQYF. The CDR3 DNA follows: TGCGCCAGCAGCTGGGTTGGATACACAGATACGCAGTATTTT.

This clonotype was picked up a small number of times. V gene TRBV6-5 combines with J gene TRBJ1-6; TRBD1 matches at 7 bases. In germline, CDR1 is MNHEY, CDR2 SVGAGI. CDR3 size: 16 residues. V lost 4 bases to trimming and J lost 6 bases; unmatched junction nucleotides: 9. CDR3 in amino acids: CASSLQGVWVNSPLHF. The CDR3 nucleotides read TGTGCCAGCAGTTTGCAGGGGGTCTGGGTTAATTCACCCCTCCACTTT.